The 32 T cell receptor beta chains presented below share a single source sample, sequenced in a study of T cells in Graves' hyperthyroidism and ophthalmopathy. Researchers took RNA transcripts and amplified the TCR beta CDR3 regions from them. With the HTBI primer set, the TCR CDR3 went through a first round of RT-PCR. TCRdb called the multiplex PCR reads again in MiXCR, with one record for every CDR3 protein. The table includes roughly 840,000 distinct CDR3 sequences, around 38% detected once. Sequences were obtained from blood. Receptor source: a man aged 18-30 years with Graves' hyperthyroidism.

This clonotype has just a few counts. This rearrangement joins TRBV6-5 to TRBJ1-5; D is undetermined. CDR1 and CDR2 (germline): MNHEY, SVGAGI. V lost 0 bases, J lost 3 bases, and 9 bases lay in between. This CDR3 contains 15 residues. CDR3 loop: CASSYSTDNNQPQHF. CDR3 nucleotide sequence: TGTGCCAGCAGTTACTCGACGGATAACAATCAGCCCCAGCATTTT.

The chain recombines TRBV6-5 with TRBJ2-7; D is undetermined. Germline V gene sequence: CDR1 MNHEY, CDR2 SVGAGI. V was trimmed by 5 bases and J by 1 base, leaving 9 bases between them. This CDR3 has 13 amino acids. DNA of the CDR3: TGTGCCAGCAGTGAAACCCGTTCCTACGAGCAGTACTTC. It yields the protein CASSETRSYEQYF.

Many counts were recorded for this clonotype. The chain combines TRBV5-1 with TRBJ2-7, with D hard to call. The CDR3 is 13 residues long. Germline CDR1 reads SGHRS; CDR2 reads YFSETQ. With 3 bases removed from V and 7 bases from J, the gap between germline ends came to 14 bases. The CDR3 DNA is TGCGCCAGCAGCTCCCCGTCGGGTTTGGAGCAGTACTTC. Residues: CASSSPSGLEQYF.

V is TRBV29-1 and J is TRBJ1-4; D gene ambiguous. The germline CDR1 and CDR2 sequences are SQVTM and ANQGSEA. Trimming took off 7 bases at V and 8 bases at J, with 11 bases between the two ends. The CDR3 has 11 amino acids. In DNA, the CDR3 is TGCAGCGCCCGGGCCTCGGAAAAACTGTTTTTT. Protein product: CSARASEKLFF.

This clonotype was observed a few times. The chain employs TRBV7-2 and TRBJ1-4, with TRBD1 identical over 7 bases. Trimming removed 1 base from V and 7 bases from J; junction bases left unmatched: 12. There are 17 residues in the CDR3. The germline CDR1 and CDR2 sequences are SGHTA and FQGNSA. The DNA for the CDR3 is TGTGCCAGCAGCTTAGTCCGGCAGGGAGGGGGCTTTGAAAAACTGTTTTTT. Translation: CASSLVRQGGGFEKLFF.

The chain employs TRBV19 and TRBJ2-2, with D tentatively TRBD1 or TRBD2 (5 bases each). The CDR3 sequence is 14 residues long. The V gene lost 7 bases and the J gene lost 4 bases, with 13 bases spanning the gap. Germline V gene sequence: CDR1 LNHDA, CDR2 SQIVND (reference sequence). The CDR3 is CASTPGPSTGELFF. CDR3 nucleotide sequence: TGTGCCAGTACCCCGGGGCCGAGCACCGGGGAGCTGTTTTTT.

This clonotype has only a few counts. CDR3: CASLASHGEQYF. The CDR3 DNA reads TGTGCCAGCCTTGCCTCCCACGGCGAGCAGTACTTC. The chain carries TRBV12-3 or TRBV12-4 and TRBJ2-7; no definite D call. There are 12 residues in the CDR3. Trimming removed 8 bases from V and 6 bases from J, with 14 bases in between.

This chain links TRBV20-1 with TRBJ1-6; 7 positions agree with TRBD1. This CDR3 is built from 18 residues. Looked up from germline, CDR1 is DFQATT and CDR2 is SNEGSKA (reference sequence). V was pared by 0 bases and J by 4 bases, with 12 bases of the junction left unmatched. Written as DNA, the CDR3 is TGCAGTGCTAGAGACCCCAGGGGGTCCCTAGTTTATAATTCACCCCTCCACTTT. Its protein is CSARDPRGSLVYNSPLHF.

Regarding this clonotype: An end of the junction differs from the germline gene, which may be a read error. The J gene is TRBJ2-7, the V gene TRBV11-2; a weak D match, TRBD1 (6 bases). There are 15 residues in the CDR3. CDR1 is SGHAT and CDR2 is FQNNGV in the germline V gene. CDR3 sequence reads: CASSQDLGQHYEQYF. The CDR3 DNA is TGCGCCAGCAGCCAAGATCTTGGACAGCACTACGAGCAGTACTTC.

Regarding this clonotype: The junction and the germline gene differ at one end; a read error may be behind it. The V call is TRBV5-1, the J call TRBJ1-3; D uncertain. CDR1 is SGHRS, CDR2 YFSETQ, per germline. The CDR3 totals 15 residues. CDR3 DNA sequence: TGCGCCAGCAGCTTGGATTCCCCCACTGGAAACACCGTATATTTT. Its translation: CASSLDSPTGNTVYF.

A note on this clonotype: A much more abundant neighbour one base away suggests this may be a read error. The genes are TRBV5-1 and TRBJ1-5; 7 bases are shared with TRBD1. The germline V gene has CDR1 SGHRS and CDR2 YFSETQ. CDR3 size: 14 residues. CDR3 nucleotide sequence: TGTGCCAGCAGGGGACAGTTGGGCGATCAGCCCCAGCATTTT. Amino acid sequence: CASRGQLGDQPQHF. Filled out from reference TRBV5-1 and TRBJ1-5, the complete variable domain reads KAGVTQTPRYLIKTRGQQVTLSCSPISGHRSVSWYQQTPGQGLQFLFEYFSETQRNKGNFPGRFSGRQFSNSRSEMNVSTLELGDSALYLCASRGQLGDQPQHFGDGTRLSIL.

This clonotype appeared many times. The chain recombines TRBV7-2 with TRBJ1-1; D unclear. Per germline, CDR1 SGHTA and CDR2 FQGNSA. The CDR3 spans 13 residues. V was shortened by 5 bases and J by 7 bases, with 14 bases between the two germline ends. The CDR3, as DNA: TGTGCCAGCAGCCTCGATGGGCGGCGTGAAGCTTTCTTT. Residues: CASSLDGRREAFF.

This clonotype was observed many times. The V and J genes are TRBV10-3 and TRBJ2-2; 8 bases agree with TRBD2. Germline lookup yields CDR1 ENHRY and CDR2 SYGVKD. V lost 10 bases and J lost 3; bases outside the gene matches: 7. The CDR3 loop spans 14 amino acids. The CDR3 bases are TGTGCCACCGCCGGGACTAGTGACACCGGGGAGCTGTTTTTT. It encodes CATAGTSDTGELFF.

At least ten counts were recorded for this clonotype. The CDR3 DNA follows: TGTGCCAGTAGGACGGGACAGGGGACTGAAAAACTGTTTTTT. Residues: CASRTGQGTEKLFF. The V call is TRBV19, the J call TRBJ1-4; 10 nucleotides agree with TRBD1. J gave up 7 bases and V 6 bases, and 5 bases lay outside the gene matches. Germline loops: CDR1 LNHDA, CDR2 SQIVND (reference sequence). This CDR3 has 14 amino acids. The complete variable domain, with remaining parts taken from reference TRBV19 and TRBJ1-4, reads DGGITQSPKYLFRKEGQNVTLSCEQNLNHDAMYWYRQDPGQGLRLIYYSQIVNDFQKGDIAEGYSVSREKKESFPLTVTSAQKNPTAFYLCASRTGQGTEKLFFGSGTQLSVL.

The chain carries TRBV7-2 and TRBJ1-3; D gene unclear. Trimming took 6 bases from V and 5 from J, leaving 14 bases between them. Germline CDR1 and CDR2: SGHTA and FQGNSA. CDR3 length equals 14 residues. The CDR3 DNA follows: TGTGCCAGCAGTGCGGACGGGAAGCGAAACACCATATATTTT. Its protein product is CASSADGKRNTIYF.

In this sample, this clonotype turned up once. The rearrangement links TRBV7-9 to TRBJ2-5; TRBD2 aligns across 7 bases. CDR3 length: 11 amino acids. The V and J ends lost 11 bases and 5 bases, in that order; junction bases with no gene match: 5. Germline assignment: CDR1 SEHNR and CDR2 FQNEAQ (reference sequence). The CDR3 spells CAWGGAETQYF. The CDR3 region has the DNA TGTGCCTGGGGGGGTGCGGAGACCCAGTACTTC. Based on the CDR3 plus reference TRBV7-9 and TRBJ2-5, the full variable domain is DTGVSQNPRHKITKRGQNVTFRCDPISEHNRLYWYRQTLGQGPEFLTYFQNEAQLEKSRLLSDRFSAERPKGSFSTLEIQRTEQGDSAMYLCAWGGAETQYFGPGTRLLVL.

Many counts were recorded for this clonotype. The J gene is TRBJ2-2, the V gene TRBV29-1; unclear D gene. Trimming took 1 base from V and 4 from J, leaving 10 bases between them. This CDR3 is 14 amino acids long. CDR1 SQVTM and CDR2 ANQGSEA come from the germline V gene. The CDR3 DNA follows: TGCAGCGTTGAAGTGGGCGGCGGCACCGGGGAGCTGTTTTTT. Protein: CSVEVGGGTGELFF.

The J gene is TRBJ1-1, the V gene TRBV5-1; TRBD1 matches at 9 bases. The CDR3 length is 15 residues. V lost 2 bases, J lost 5 bases, and 7 bases stayed unmatched. Germline CDR1 and CDR2: SGHRS and YFSETQ. Here the CDR3 DNA reads TGCGCCAGCAGCTTTGTTGGGACAGGGACGACTGAAGCTTTCTTT. Encoded protein: CASSFVGTGTTEAFF.

On this clonotype itself: Its ends do not fully match the called genes, so a read error is possible. V usage is TRBV25-1 and J usage is TRBJ2-7, with D possibly TRBD2 on 6 matching bases. The CDR3 is 17 amino acids. Germline values: CDR1 MGHDK, CDR2 SYGVNS. Here the CDR3 DNA reads TGTGCCTGCAGTGCTCCTGGGCGGGGAGTTTCATCCTACGAGCAGTACTTC. Translating gives CACSAPGRGVSSYEQYF.

This clonotype was seen a few times. One end of the junction is discordant with germline, which a read error may explain. This rearrangement joins TRBV5-1 to TRBJ1-4, with a tentative D call TRBD1 (5 bases). CDR3 length equals 16 residues. Per the germline V gene, CDR1 is SGHRS and CDR2 is YFSETQ. CDR3 nucleotides: TGTGCCAGCAGCCAATGGGAGCTTCTAGGGGCAGAAAAACTGTTTTTT. Translation gives CASSQWELLGAEKLFF.

This clonotype was picked up a small number of times. The chain carries TRBV6-1 and TRBJ1-6, with TRBD1 as a possible D gene (6 bases). Trimming stripped 1 base from V and 7 bases from J, with 11 bases between. The CDR3 is made up of 15 amino acids. Germline-derived CDR1 and CDR2 are MNHNS and SASEGT. CDR3 DNA: TGTGCCAGCAGTGAAGGGCAGGGGCCGAATTCACCCCTCCACTTT. It encodes CASSEGQGPNSPLHF.

The chain employs TRBV28 and TRBJ1-3; possibly TRBD1 for D (5 bases). Between the trimmed V and J ends, which lost 4 bases and 4 bases, there was a span of 14 bases. The CDR3 has 15 amino acids. Germline V gives CDR1 MDHEN, CDR2 SYDVKM. The CDR3 bases are TGTGCCAGCAGTTCGCAGGGTTCGGTAGGAAACACCATATATTTT. Translated: CASSSQGSVGNTIYF.

This clonotype was detected many times. V and J are TRBV20-1 and TRBJ1-1, with 10 nucleotides matching TRBD1. The CDR3 covers 12 residues. Losses at the gene ends were 5 bases for V and 6 bases for J; bases not matched to a gene: 3. Germline V gives CDR1 DFQATT, CDR2 SNEGSKA (reference sequence). CDR3 protein: CSAGDRGAEAFF. CDR3 DNA: TGCAGTGCTGGGGACAGGGGCGCTGAAGCTTTCTTT.

J is TRBJ2-6 and V is TRBV12-3 or TRBV12-4, with no clear D. The germline V and J ends were trimmed by 7 bases and 4 bases, with 14 bases remaining between them. CDR3 length: 15 amino acids. The CDR3, as DNA: TGTGCCAGCACCCTCGACTGGGCCGGGGCCAACGTCCTGACTTTC. Translation gives CASTLDWAGANVLTF.

V usage is TRBV2 and J usage is TRBJ2-3, with TRBD1 matching 10 bases. This CDR3 is 16 amino acids long. The germline CDR1 and CDR2 sequences are SNHLY and FYNNEI. V shed 8 bases, J shed 4 bases, and the junction held 12 bases outside the gene matches. CDR3 coding DNA: TGTGCCAGCTCCGGGGGTGGACAGGGGGTCGCAGATACGCAGTATTTT. Its translation: CASSGGGQGVADTQYF.

This clonotype has a single count. One end of the junction does not line up with germline, which may come from a read error. This chain connects TRBV18 to TRBJ1-1, with a tentative D call TRBD1 (5 bases). CDR3 length equals 14 residues. CDR1 is KGHSH, CDR2 LQKENI, per germline. The CDR3 sequence: CASSGGGMNTKAFF. DNA of the CDR3: TGTGCCAGCTCTGGGGGGGGGATGAACACTAAAGCTTTCTTT.

Only a few counts were recorded for this clonotype. V is TRBV7-9 and J is TRBJ1-1; D gene uncertain. The CDR3 loop spans 14 amino acids. V gave up 6 bases and J gave up 1 base, with 12 bases separating them. Per germline, CDR1 SEHNR and CDR2 FQNEAQ (reference sequence). Written as DNA, the CDR3 is TGTGCCAGCAGAAACGGACGGAGGAACACTGAAGCTTTCTTT. Translating it yields CASRNGRRNTEAFF.

The gene calls are TRBV4-3 and TRBJ1-2; D remains ambiguous. The CDR3 covers 15 residues. Trimming left V 1 base short and J 6 bases short, with 15 bases between. Germline loops: CDR1 LGHNA, CDR2 YSLEER. CDR3 residues: CASSQVVRGIDGYTF. As DNA, the CDR3 is TGCGCCAGCAGCCAAGTGGTCCGCGGAATTGATGGCTACACCTTC.

Concerning this clonotype: This could be a read error, since a much larger clone is one nucleotide away. The chain carries TRBV2 and TRBJ1-4; no reliable D call. Deletions cut 1 base from V and 4 bases from J, with 7 bases between. Germline V gene lookup returns CDR1 SNHLY and CDR2 FYNNEI. This CDR3 region has 14 residues. CDR3 sequence (DNA): TGTGCCAGCAGTGAAGATAGACGTAATGAAAAACTGTTTTTT. Its protein is CASSEDRRNEKLFF.

This chain links TRBV12-3 or TRBV12-4 with TRBJ2-5, with D maybe TRBD2 (8 bases). The CDR3 extends over 17 amino acids. V lost 5 bases to trimming and J lost 7 bases, with 26 bases between them. The CDR3 region has the DNA TGTGCCAGCAGTCGGCGGACTAGCCAAACCAGACAGGGGACCCAGTACTTC. It encodes CASSRRTSQTRQGTQYF.

The V gene is TRBV7-8, the J gene TRBJ2-5; TRBD2 matches 7 bases. In germline, CDR1 is SGHVS, CDR2 FQNEAQ. Unmatched junction bases numbered 10, after V lost 9 bases and J lost 0 bases. The CDR3 spans 15 residues. The CDR3 DNA sequence: TGTGCCAGTTTAAGGAGCGGGGCGTACCAAGAGACCCAGTACTTC. This sequence encodes CASLRSGAYQETQYF. Filled out from reference TRBV7-8 and TRBJ2-5, the complete variable domain reads GAGVSQSPRYKVAKRGQDVALRCDPISGHVSLFWYQQALGQGPEFLTYFQNEAQLDKSGLPSDRFFAERPEGSVSTLKIQRTQQEDSAVYLCASLRSGAYQETQYFGPGTRLLVL.

This clonotype was found a few times. The chain combines TRBV21-1 with TRBJ2-7; the table's TRBD2 call for D was not verified on the DNA. TRBV21-1 is shown as a pseudogene. The CDR3 extends over 14 amino acids. The CDR3 coding sequence is TGTGCCAGCAGCACCCCAGGGCCCTCCTACGAGCAGTACTTC. Translating it yields CASSTPGPSYEQYF.